The T cell receptor beta chain described here comes from a study of blood T cell repertoires in COVID-19. Overall study context: Samples taken during acute and convalescent COVID-19 were collected in the United States, Italy and Spain. From T cells, B-cell-depleted T cells, or PBMCs came the material, which was cDNA or gDNA.

This CDR3 has 13 amino acids. The ends were cut back, 3 bases at V and 1 base at J, with 6 bases in the middle. Germline V CDR1 and CDR2: MNHNS, SASEGT. This clone has just a few counts. The table came from immunoSEQ multiplex PCR; TCRdb's copy has only in-frame clones and leaves some out. The sample lists under 20,000 clones; roughly 86% were seen once. The V gene is TRBV6-1, the J gene TRBJ1-2; D is ambiguous. The TCR comes from a human donor in a cohort sampled during active COVID-19. The sequencing sample was made of peripheral blood. As DNA, the CDR3 is TGTGCCAGCAGTGAGGCTGATAACTATGGCTACACCTTC. Amino acid sequence: CASSEADNYGYTF.